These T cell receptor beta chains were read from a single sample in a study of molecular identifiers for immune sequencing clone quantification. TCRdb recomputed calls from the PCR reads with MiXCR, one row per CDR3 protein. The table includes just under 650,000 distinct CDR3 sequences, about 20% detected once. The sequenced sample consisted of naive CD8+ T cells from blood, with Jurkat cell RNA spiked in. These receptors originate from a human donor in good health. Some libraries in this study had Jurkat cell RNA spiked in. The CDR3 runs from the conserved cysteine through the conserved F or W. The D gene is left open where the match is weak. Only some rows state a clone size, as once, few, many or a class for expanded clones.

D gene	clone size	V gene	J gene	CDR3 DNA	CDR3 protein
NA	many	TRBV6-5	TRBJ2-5	TGTGCCAGCAGGAGTTTCAGTCAGGGAGTCCCTCAAGAGACCCAGTACTTC	CASRSFSQGVPQETQYF
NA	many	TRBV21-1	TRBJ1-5	TGTGCCAGCAGCAAAGTTGATATTACCAATCAGCCCCAGCATTTT	CASSKVDITNQPQHF
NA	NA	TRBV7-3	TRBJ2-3	TGTGCCAGCAGCTCAAAGGCGGGTGTAACAGATACGCAGTATTTT	CASSSKAGVTDTQYF
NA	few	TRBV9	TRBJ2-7	TGTGCCAGCAGCGTAACAACCGGGCTCGACTCCGAGCAGTACTTC	CASSVTTGLDSEQYF
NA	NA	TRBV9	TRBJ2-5	TGTGCCAGCAGCGAGGGGACTGGCCAAGAGACCCAGTACTTC	CASSEGTGQETQYF
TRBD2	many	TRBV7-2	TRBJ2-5	TGTGCCAGCAGCTCGAGGACTAGCGGGAGCCATACCAAAGAGACCCAGTACTTC	CASSSRTSGSHTKETQYF
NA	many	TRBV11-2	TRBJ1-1	TGTGCCAGCAGCTTAGGGGCGGTCAGGGCGAACACTGAAGCTTTCTTT	CASSLGAVRANTEAFF
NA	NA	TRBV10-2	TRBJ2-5	TGCGCCAGCAGTGCGGGGGCGGGGGAGACCCAGTACTTC	CASSAGAGETQYF
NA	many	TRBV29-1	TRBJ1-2	TGCAGCGTCGGACAGTCCCCAATCAATAACTATGGCTACACCTTC	CSVGQSPINNYGYTF
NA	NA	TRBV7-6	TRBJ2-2	TGTGCCAGCAGCTTAGCGCGAGATGGCGGGGGCGACACCGGGGAGCTGTTTTTT	CASSLARDGGGDTGELFF
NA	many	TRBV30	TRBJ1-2	TGTGCCTGGAGTCCGCCAGCCTATGGCTACACCTTC	CAWSPPAYGYTF
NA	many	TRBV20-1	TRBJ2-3	TGCAGTGCCCGGTCTCTATCCACAGATACGCAGTATTTT	CSARSLSTDTQYF
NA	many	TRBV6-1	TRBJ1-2	TGTGCCAGCAGATCAGGGGCCCCATCTAGGAGCTACACCTTC	CASRSGAPSRSYTF
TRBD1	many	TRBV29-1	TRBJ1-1	TGCAGCGTTGCGAAGGGACAGGGGTCACACACTGAAGCTTTCTTT	CSVAKGQGSHTEAFF
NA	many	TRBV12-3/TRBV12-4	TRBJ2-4	TGTGCCAGCAGTTTTGCGGGGCAGCGGGAAAACATTCAGTACTTC	CASSFAGQRENIQYF
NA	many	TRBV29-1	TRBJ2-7	TGCAGCGTTGTAATCCTAGGGGACGAGCAGTACTTC	CSVVILGDEQYF
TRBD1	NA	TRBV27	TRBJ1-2	TGTGCCAGCAGGGACAGGGGGCTTGGCTACACCTTC	CASRDRGLGYTF
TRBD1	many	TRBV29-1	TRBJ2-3	TGCAGCGTTGGATTTCCGGGACAGGGGATCGATACGCAGTATTTT	CSVGFPGQGIDTQYF
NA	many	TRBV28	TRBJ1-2	TGTGCCAGCAGTTTGACACTTAACTATGGCTACACCTTC	CASSLTLNYGYTF
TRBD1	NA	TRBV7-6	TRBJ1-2	TGTGCCAGCAGCTTGGCAGGGGGCTATCGTGGGGATGGCTACACCTTC	CASSLAGGYRGDGYTF
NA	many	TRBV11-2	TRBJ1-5	TGTGCCAGCAGCTTATATGGCTTGGCGAATCAGCCCCAGCATTTT	CASSLYGLANQPQHF
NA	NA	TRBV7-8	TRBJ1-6	TGTGCCAGCAGCTTAGGGCAGGGAAGTTATTCACCCCTCCACTTT	CASSLGQGSYSPLHF
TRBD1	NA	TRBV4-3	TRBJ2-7	TGCGCCAGCAGCCTTGCGGGACAGGGCTACGAGCAGTGCTTC	CASSLAGQGYEQCF
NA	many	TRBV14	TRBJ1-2	TGTGCCAGCAGCTCAGAAAAGATGGCGGGTGGCTACACCTTC	CASSSEKMAGGYTF
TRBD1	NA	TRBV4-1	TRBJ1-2	TGCGCCAGCAGCCAGACGGACAGGGGCTATGGCTACACCTTC	CASSQTDRGYGYTF
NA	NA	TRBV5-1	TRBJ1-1	TGCGCCAGCAGCTCACGGGGGGCTGAAGCTTTCTTT	CASSSRGAEAFF
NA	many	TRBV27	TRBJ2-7	TGTGCCAGCAGTTCGGGTAGGGCCTACGAGCAGTACTTC	CASSSGRAYEQYF
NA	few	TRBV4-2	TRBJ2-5	TGTGCCAGCAGCCAAACGGACGGTGGACCCCAGAGTGAGACCCAGTACTTC	CASSQTDGGPQSETQYF
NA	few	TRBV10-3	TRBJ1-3	TGTGCCATCAGTGAGTCGAGGGTTGACTCTGGAAACACCATATATTTT	CAISESRVDSGNTIYF
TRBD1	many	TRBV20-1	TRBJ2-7	TGCAGTGCTAGAGTGCCAGGGGGCATCTACGAGCAGTACTTC	CSARVPGGIYEQYF
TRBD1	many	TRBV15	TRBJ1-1	TGTGCCACCAGCAGAGATTCGAGGACAGGGTACACTGAAGCTTTCTTT	CATSRDSRTGYTEAFF
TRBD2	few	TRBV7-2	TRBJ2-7	TGTGCCAGCAGCCCCATACTAGCGGGAGGCTACGAGCAGTACTTC	CASSPILAGGYEQYF
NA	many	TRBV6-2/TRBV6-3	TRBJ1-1	TGTGCCAGCAGTTACGGACCTGGCGCTGAAGCTTTCTTT	CASSYGPGAEAFF
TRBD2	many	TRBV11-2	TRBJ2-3	TGTGCCAGCAGCTTTACTAGCGAGAGAGCAGATACGCAGTATTTT	CASSFTSERADTQYF
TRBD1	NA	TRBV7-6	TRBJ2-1	TGTGCCAGCAGCCCTACAGGGGAGTCCTACAATGAGCAGTTCTTC	CASSPTGESYNEQFF
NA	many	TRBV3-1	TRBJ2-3	TGTGCCAGCAGCCAAGTGGGTAGATATACGCAGTATTTT	CASSQVGRYTQYF
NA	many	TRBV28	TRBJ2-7	TGTGCCAGCAGTTTAAGGCGGGGACATTATTACTTC	CASSLRRGHYYF
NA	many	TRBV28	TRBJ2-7	TGTGCCAGCAGTTACCCCCCCGGGACTTCAAGGACGGGCGAGCAGTACTTC	CASSYPPGTSRTGEQYF
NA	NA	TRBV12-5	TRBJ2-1	TGTGCTAGTGGTTTAGTAAGCCCCTACAACGAGCAGTTCTTC	CASGLVSPYNEQFF
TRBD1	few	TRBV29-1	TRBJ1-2	TGCAGCGTAGCGTCGACAGGGTTATATAACTATGGCTACACCTTC	CSVASTGLYNYGYTF
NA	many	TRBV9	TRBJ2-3	TGTGCCAGCAGCTTCACCGGGACTGTTACAGATACGCAGTATTTT	CASSFTGTVTDTQYF
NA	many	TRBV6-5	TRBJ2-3	TGTGCCAGCAGCCCGGAGGACACAGATACGCAGTATTTT	CASSPEDTDTQYF
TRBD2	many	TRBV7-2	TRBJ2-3	TGTGCCAGCAGCTTAGCGGTAGCGGGGGGGCCGGATACGCAGTATTTT	CASSLAVAGGPDTQYF
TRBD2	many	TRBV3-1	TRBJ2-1	TGTGCCAGCAGCTCAGGGACTAGTCAGTTTGAGCAGTTCTTC	CASSSGTSQFEQFF
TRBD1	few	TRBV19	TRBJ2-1	TGTGCCACTCAGACAGGGGAGGATGATGAGCAGTTCTTC	CATQTGEDDEQFF
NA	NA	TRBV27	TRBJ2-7	TGTGCCAGCAGGAGATTTCCTTACGAGCAGTACTTC	CASRRFPYEQYF
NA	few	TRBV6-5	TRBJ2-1	TGTGCCAGCAGTTACTCCGCGGGGGCGATTGAGCAGTTCTTC	CASSYSAGAIEQFF
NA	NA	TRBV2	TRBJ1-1	TGTGCCAGCAGTGATACGAACGCTGAAGCTTTCTTT	CASSDTNAEAFF
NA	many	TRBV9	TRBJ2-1	TGTGCCAGCAGCGTAGGGCCCCCACTAGCCCGGGAGCAGTTCTTC	CASSVGPPLAREQFF
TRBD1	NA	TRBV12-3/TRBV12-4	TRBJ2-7	TGTGCCAGCAGTTTATTCCCCACAGGGGGCTCCTACGAGCAGTACTTC	CASSLFPTGGSYEQYF
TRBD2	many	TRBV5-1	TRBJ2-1	TGCGCCAGCAGCTTGGCCGGGCTAGCGGGCCCCTCCTACAATGAGCAGTTCTTC	CASSLAGLAGPSYNEQFF
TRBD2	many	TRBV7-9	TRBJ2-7	TGTGCCAGCAGCTTAGTATCGGGACTAGCCTCCTACGAGCAGTACTTC	CASSLVSGLASYEQYF
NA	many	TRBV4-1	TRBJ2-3	TGCGCCAGCAGCCAAGATGGCGATAGCACAGATACGCAGTATTTT	CASSQDGDSTDTQYF
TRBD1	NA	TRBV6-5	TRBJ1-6	TGTGCCAGCACTGGGACAGCTGGTCATTCACCCCTCCACTTT	CASTGTAGHSPLHF
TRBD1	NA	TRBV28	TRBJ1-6	TGTGCCAGCAGCCAAGGGACAGGGGGTAGCTCCTATAATTCACCCCTCCACTTT	CASSQGTGGSSYNSPLHF
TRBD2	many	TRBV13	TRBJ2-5	TGTGCCAGCAGCAAGACGAGACTAGCGGGAGGGCGTTACCAAGAGACCCAGTACTTC	CASSKTRLAGGRYQETQYF
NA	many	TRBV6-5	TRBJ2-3	TGTGCCAGCAGTTACTTGGGGGGGGGGCCGTCAGATACGCAGTATTTT	CASSYLGGGPSDTQYF
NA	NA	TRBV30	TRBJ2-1	TGTGCCTGGACGGCTTGGGGCAGCGAGCAGTTCTTC	CAWTAWGSEQFF
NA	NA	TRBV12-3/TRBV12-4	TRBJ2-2	TGTGCCAGCAGCCCCGATAAGGACGCAAACACCGGGGAGCTGTTTTTT	CASSPDKDANTGELFF